This TCR beta chain comes out of a study of identical twins. A universal primer site was incorporated via template switching, and the cDNA contained unique molecular identifiers. From the 5' RACE reads, TCRdb called clonotypes with MiXCR, one entry per CDR3 protein. In the table there are around 530,000 distinct CDR3 sequences, roughly 15% of which are singletons. Germline values: CDR1 LGHNT, CDR2 FRNRAP. V lost 6 bases and J 0 bases, leaving 15 bases between the germline ends. The CDR3 spans 16 residues. Regarding the study as a whole: Those out-of-frame alpha sequences shared by twins showed an excess of low generation probability.

As to this clonotype: The antigen is undetermined.

These data were likewise used in another study, on yellow fever vaccine responses in identical twins.

The source is a woman aged 18-30 years in good health. Input material: CD4+ T cells sorted from blood. This chain connects TRBV12-5 to TRBJ2-4, with a possible D match to TRBD1 (6 bases). This CDR3 is CASGKRTEIAKNIQYF. In DNA, the CDR3 is TGTGCTAGTGGGAAAAGGACAGAAATAGCCAAAAACATTCAGTACTTC.